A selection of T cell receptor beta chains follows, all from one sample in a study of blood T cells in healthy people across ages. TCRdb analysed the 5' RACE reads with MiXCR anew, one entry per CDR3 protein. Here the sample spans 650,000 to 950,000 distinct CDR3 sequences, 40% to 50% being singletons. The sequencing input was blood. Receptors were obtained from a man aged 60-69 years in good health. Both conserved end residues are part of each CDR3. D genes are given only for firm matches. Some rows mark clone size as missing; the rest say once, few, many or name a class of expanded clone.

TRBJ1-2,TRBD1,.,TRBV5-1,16,TGCGCCAGCAGCCAAGACCGGGACAGGTCCTTCTATGGCTACACCTTC,CASSQDRDRSFYGYTF
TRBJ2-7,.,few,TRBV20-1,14,TGCAGTGCTAGACCGGACAGACGCTCCTACGAGCAGTACTTC,CSARPDRRSYEQYF
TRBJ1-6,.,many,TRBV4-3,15,TGCGCCAGCAGCAACACTATCTCCTATAATTCACCCCTCCACTTT,CASSNTISYNSPLHF
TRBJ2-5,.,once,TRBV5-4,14,TGTGCCAGCAGCTTGTCCCAAAACCAAGAGACCCAGTACTTC,CASSLSQNQETQYF
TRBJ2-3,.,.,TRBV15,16,TGTGCCACCAGCAGAGACGTCGACGGAAACACAGATACGCAGTATTTT,CATSRDVDGNTDTQYF
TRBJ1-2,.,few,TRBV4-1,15,TGCGCCAGCAGCCAAGTGGCACGGGGAGACTATGGCTACACCTTC,CASSQVARGDYGYTF
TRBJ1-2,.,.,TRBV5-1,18,TGCGCCGGCAGCTTGGGTGGAATCTCGGCACATTTTTCTCATGGCTACACCTTC,CAGSLGGISAHFSHGYTF
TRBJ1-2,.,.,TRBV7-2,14,TGTGCCGCCTGGGACACCAAACGAAGCTATGGCTACACCTTC,CAAWDTKRSYGYTF
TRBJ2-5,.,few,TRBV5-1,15,TGCGCCAGCAGCCCCCAGGACATACGCGGAGAGACCCAGTACTTC,CASSPQDIRGETQYF
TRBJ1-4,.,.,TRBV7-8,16,TGTGCCAGCAGCTTCGGGTTGTCGACGGCTAATGAAAAACTGTTTTTT,CASSFGLSTANEKLFF
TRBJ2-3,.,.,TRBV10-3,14,TGTGCCATCAGTGAGTCGGTGGCACAAGATACGCAGTATTTT,CAISESVAQDTQYF
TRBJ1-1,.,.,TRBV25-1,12,TGTGCCAGCAGTGATATAGGGCGGGGAGCTTTCTTT,CASSDIGRGAFF
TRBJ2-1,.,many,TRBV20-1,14,TGCAGTGCTAGACGCGGAGGAACCTACAATGAGCAGTTCTTC,CSARRGGTYNEQFF
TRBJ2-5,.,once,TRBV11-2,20,TGTGCCAGCAGCTCCCTTATTGGCCGAAGGAGACTGGGGTTCGGGGAGACCCAGTACTTC,CASSSLIGRRRLGFGETQYF
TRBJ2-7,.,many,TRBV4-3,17,TGCGCCAGCAGCCAATCCTTCCGGGATAACAGGGGAGGCGAGCAGTACTTC,CASSQSFRDNRGGEQYF
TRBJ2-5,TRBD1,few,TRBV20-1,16,TGCAGTGCTAGAGATGACGGGACAGTTTCCCAAGAGACCCAGTACTTC,CSARDDGTVSQETQYF
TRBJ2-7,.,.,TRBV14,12,TGTGCCAGCAGCCAAGCTATGAGCGAGCAGTACTTC,CASSQAMSEQYF
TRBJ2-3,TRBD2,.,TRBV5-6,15,TGTGCCAGCAGCCGAACTAGCGTAGACACAGATACGCAGTATTTT,CASSRTSVDTDTQYF
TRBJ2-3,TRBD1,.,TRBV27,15,TGTGCCAGCAGTTTGTCAACGGGACAGATCTATACGCAGTATTTT,CASSLSTGQIYTQYF
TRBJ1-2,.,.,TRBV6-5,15,TGTGCCAGCAGTTACCGCCCGGGCTCGAACTATGGCTACACCTTC,CASSYRPGSNYGYTF
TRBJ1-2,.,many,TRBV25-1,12,TGTGCCAGCAGACAGGGAAACTATGGCTACACCTTC,CASRQGNYGYTF
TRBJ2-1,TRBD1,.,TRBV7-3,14,TGTGCCAGCAGTCGTAGCCGGGACAGCAATGAGCAGTTCTTC,CASSRSRDSNEQFF
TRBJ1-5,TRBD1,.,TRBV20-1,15,TGCAGTGCTGGTCCGGGACAGGGGTTCCCACAGCCCCAGCATTTT,CSAGPGQGFPQPQHF